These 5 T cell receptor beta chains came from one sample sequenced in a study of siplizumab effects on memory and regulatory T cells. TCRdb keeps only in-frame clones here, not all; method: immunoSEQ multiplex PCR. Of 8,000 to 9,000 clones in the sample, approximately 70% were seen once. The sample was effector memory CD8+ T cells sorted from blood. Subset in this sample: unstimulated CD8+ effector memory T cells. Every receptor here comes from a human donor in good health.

In nucleotides, the CDR3 is TGTGCCAGCAGTGAGTTGACAGGGAGCTCCTACGAGCAGTACTTC. It translates to CASSELTGSSYEQYF. This sequence joins TRBV6-1 and TRBJ2-7; 7 bases are a match to TRBD1. After removal of 3 bases from V and 0 bases from J, the junction contained 5 bases not matched to a gene. The germline CDR1 and CDR2 sequences are MNHNS and SASEGT. The CDR3 extends over 15 amino acids.

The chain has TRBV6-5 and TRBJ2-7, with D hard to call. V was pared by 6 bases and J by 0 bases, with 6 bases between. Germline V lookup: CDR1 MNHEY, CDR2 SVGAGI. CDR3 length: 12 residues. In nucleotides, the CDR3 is TGTGCCAGCAGCTCTCACTCCTACGAGCAGTACTTC. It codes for CASSSHSYEQYF.

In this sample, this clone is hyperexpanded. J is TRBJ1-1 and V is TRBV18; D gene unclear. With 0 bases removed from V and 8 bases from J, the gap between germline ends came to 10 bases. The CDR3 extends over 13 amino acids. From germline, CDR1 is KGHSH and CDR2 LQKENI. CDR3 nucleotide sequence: TGTGCCAGCTCACCACCGATGAGGAGGGAAGCTTTCTTT. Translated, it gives CASSPPMRREAFF.

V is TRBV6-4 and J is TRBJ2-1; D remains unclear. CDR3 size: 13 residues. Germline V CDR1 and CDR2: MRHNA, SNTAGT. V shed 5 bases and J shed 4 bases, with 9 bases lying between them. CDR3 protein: CASSSDSYNEQFF. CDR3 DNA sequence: TGTGCCAGCAGTTCCGACTCATACAATGAGCAGTTCTTC.

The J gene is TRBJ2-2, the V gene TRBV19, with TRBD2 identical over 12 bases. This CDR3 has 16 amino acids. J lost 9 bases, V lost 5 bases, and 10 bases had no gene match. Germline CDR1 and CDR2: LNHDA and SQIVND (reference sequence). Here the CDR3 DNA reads TGTGCCAGTAGTGTCGATACTAGCGGGGGGAGATGGGAGCTGTTTTTT. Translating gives CASSVDTSGGRWELFF.